The rows below give T cell receptor beta chains drawn from one sample of a study of cytomegalovirus exposure and HLA in healthy donors. Clones were sequenced by immunoSEQ multiplex PCR, and TCRdb holds only the in-frame ones, with some missing. Found here are under 250,000 clones, roughly 82% of them singletons; the top ten hold 6%. What was sequenced was PBMCs. The receptor set was obtained from a man between 40 and 49 years old in good health and CMV-seropositive. Each CDR3 is given with its conserved first and last residue. The D gene is left open where the match is weak. Only part of the rows carry a size: once, few, many, or a class if the clone is expanded.

TRBJ1-2 | NA | TRBV7-9 | NA | CASSSDGDGYTF | TGTGCCAGCAGCTCAGACGGGGATGGCTACACCTTC
TRBJ1-5 | TRBD1 | TRBV5-1 | NA | CASSLGDRPNQPQHF | TGCGCCAGCAGCTTGGGGGACAGGCCCAATCAGCCCCAGCATTTT
TRBJ2-2 | TRBD2 | TRBV10-3 | NA | CATGLAGGNTGELFF | TGTGCCACCGGACTAGCGGGAGGTAACACCGGGGAGCTGTTTTTT
TRBJ2-1 | NA | TRBV5-1 | few | CASSFPEQGPNEQFF | TGCGCCAGCAGCTTTCCGGAACAGGGCCCCAATGAGCAGTTCTTC
TRBJ1-2 | NA | TRBV6-1 | NA | CASSAGTPGPYGYTF | TGTGCCAGCAGTGCCGGGACACCTGGGCCCTATGGCTACACCTTC
TRBJ1-1 | NA | TRBV7-9 | few | CASSRQPSGAFF | TGTGCCAGCAGCCGCCAACCTTCGGGGGCTTTCTTT
TRBJ1-1 | NA | TRBV15 | NA | CATSRDYRDTEAFF | TGTGCCACCAGCAGAGATTACCGGGACACTGAAGCTTTCTTT
TRBJ2-1 | TRBD2 | TRBV7-9 | NA | CASSFSGNPSNEQFF | TGTGCCAGCAGCTTTAGCGGGAACCCCTCCAATGAGCAGTTCTTC
TRBJ2-1 | NA | TRBV9 | NA | CASSDSDSSYNEQFF | TGTGCCAGCAGCGATAGCGATAGCTCCTACAATGAGCAGTTCTTC
TRBJ1-4 | TRBD1 | TRBV27 | few | CASSFRVPGQGEEKLFF | TGTGCCAGCAGTTTCAGAGTCCCGGGACAGGGTGAGGAAAAACTGTTTTTT
TRBJ2-1 | TRBD2 | TRBV6-5 | NA | CASSSGGEKFF | TGTGCCAGCAGTTCGGGGGGGGAGAAGTTCTTC
TRBJ1-1 | TRBD1 | TRBV5-1 | NA | CASSMDRGFTEAFF | TGCGCCAGCAGCATGGACAGGGGGTTCACTGAAGCTTTCTTT
TRBJ2-2 | NA | TRBV7-3 | once | CASSLGLAPTGELFF | TGTGCCAGCAGCTTAGGGCTAGCCCCCACCGGGGAGCTGTTTTTT
TRBJ1-5 | NA | TRBV19 | NA | CASSIGVQPQHF | TGTGCCAGTAGTATAGGAGTTCAGCCCCAGCATTTT
TRBJ2-1 | TRBD2 | TRBV11-2 | NA | CASSLSGGGSDEQFF | TGTGCCAGCAGCTTGAGCGGGGGTGGGTCGGATGAGCAGTTCTTC
TRBJ1-1 | NA | TRBV6-1 | NA | CASSVHRDTEAFF | TGTGCCAGCAGTGTTCACAGGGACACTGAAGCTTTCTTT
TRBJ2-7 | TRBD1 | TRBV10-1 | few | CASSEAPGQGYEQYF | TGCGCCAGCAGTGAAGCACCGGGACAGGGCTACGAGCAGTACTTC
TRBJ2-1 | TRBD2 | TRBV7-8 | NA | CASSSDEREGNEQFF | TGTGCCAGCAGCTCTGATGAGCGGGAGGGGAATGAGCAGTTCTTC
TRBJ2-2 | TRBD2 | TRBV5-6 | NA | CASSLELAGDGGELFF | TGTGCCAGCAGCTTGGAACTAGCGGGAGACGGCGGGGAGCTGTTTTTT
TRBJ1-2 | NA | TRBV4-2 | NA | CASSQGLDTYGYTF | TGTGCCAGCAGCCAAGGCTTGGACACCTATGGCTACACCTTC
TRBJ1-2 | NA | TRBV7-2 | NA | CASSLLGLDGYTF | TGTGCCAGCAGCTTACTAGGATTGGATGGCTACACCTTC
TRBJ2-5 | NA | TRBV7-7 | NA | CASSPLPGTRETQYF | TGTGCTAGCAGCCCCCTTCCCGGGACACGGGAGACCCAGTACTTC